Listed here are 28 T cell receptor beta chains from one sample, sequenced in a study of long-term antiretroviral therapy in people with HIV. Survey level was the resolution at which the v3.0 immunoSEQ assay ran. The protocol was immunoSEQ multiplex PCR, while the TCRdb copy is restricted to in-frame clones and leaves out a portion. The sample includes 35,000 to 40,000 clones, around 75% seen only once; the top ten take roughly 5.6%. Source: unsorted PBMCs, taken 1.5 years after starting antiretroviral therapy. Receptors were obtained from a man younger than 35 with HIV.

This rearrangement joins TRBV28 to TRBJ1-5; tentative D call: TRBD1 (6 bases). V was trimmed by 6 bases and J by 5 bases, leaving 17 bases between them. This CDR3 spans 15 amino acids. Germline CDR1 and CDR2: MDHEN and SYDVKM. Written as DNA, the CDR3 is TGTGCCAGCAGACCGCCCGGGACACCCTATCAGCCCCAGCATTTT. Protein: CASRPPGTPYQPQHF.

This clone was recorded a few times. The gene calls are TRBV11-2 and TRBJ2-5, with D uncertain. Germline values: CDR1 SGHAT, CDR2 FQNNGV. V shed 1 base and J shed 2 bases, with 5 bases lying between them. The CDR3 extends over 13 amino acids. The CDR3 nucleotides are TGTGCCAGCAGCTTAGGTATACAAGAGACCCAGTACTTC. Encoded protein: CASSLGIQETQYF.

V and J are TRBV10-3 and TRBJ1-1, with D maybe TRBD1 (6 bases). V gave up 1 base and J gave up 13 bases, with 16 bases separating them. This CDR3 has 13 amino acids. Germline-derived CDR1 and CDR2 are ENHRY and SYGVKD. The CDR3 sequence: CAISEWGHSLDFF. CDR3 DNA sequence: TGTGCCATCAGTGAGTGGGGACATTCTCTTGATTTCTTT.

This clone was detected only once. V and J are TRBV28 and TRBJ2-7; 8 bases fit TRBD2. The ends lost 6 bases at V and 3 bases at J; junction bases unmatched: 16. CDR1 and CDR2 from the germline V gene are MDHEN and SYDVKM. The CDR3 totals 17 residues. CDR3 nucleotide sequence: TGTGCCAGCAGCCGCGGGGGGACCACAGGGAATATCTACGAGCAGTACTTC. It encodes CASSRGGTTGNIYEQYF. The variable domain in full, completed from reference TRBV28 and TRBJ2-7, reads DVKVTQSSRYLVKRTGEKVFLECVQDMDHENMFWYRQDPGLGLRLIYFSYDVKMKEKGDIPEGYSVSREKKERFSLILESASTNQTSMYLCASSRGGTTGNIYEQYFGPGTRLTVT.

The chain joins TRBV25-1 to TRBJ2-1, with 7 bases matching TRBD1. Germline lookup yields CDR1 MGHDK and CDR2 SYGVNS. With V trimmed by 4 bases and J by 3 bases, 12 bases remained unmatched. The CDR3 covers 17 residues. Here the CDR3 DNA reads TGTGCCAGCAGTGGGGGGAGTAGGGGGCAGGACTACAATGAGCAGTTCTTC. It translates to CASSGGSRGQDYNEQFF.

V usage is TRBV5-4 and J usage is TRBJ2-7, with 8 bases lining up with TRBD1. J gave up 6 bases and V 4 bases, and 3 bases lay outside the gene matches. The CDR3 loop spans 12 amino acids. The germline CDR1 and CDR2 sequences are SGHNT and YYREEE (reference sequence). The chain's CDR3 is CASSLTGAEQYF. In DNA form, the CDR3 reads TGTGCCAGCAGCCTGACAGGGGCCGAGCAGTACTTC.

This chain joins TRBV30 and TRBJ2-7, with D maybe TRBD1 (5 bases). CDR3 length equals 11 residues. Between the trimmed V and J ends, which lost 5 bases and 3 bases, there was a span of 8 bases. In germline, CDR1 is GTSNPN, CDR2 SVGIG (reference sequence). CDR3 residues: CAWGQNYEQYF. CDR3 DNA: TGTGCCTGGGGACAAAACTACGAGCAGTACTTC.

The CDR3 DNA reads TGTGCCAGCCTTGGCGGGGTCTTGAGGGAGCAGTACTTC. This encodes CASLGGVLREQYF. This sequence joins TRBV18 and TRBJ2-7, with D possibly TRBD2 on 6 matching bases. The CDR3 sequence is 13 residues long. Germline V lookup: CDR1 KGHSH, CDR2 LQKENI. Deletions cut 8 bases from V and 7 bases from J, with 18 bases between. The full variable domain, in which reference TRBV18 and TRBJ2-7 provide the parts outside the CDR3, is NAGVMQNPRHLVRRRGQEARLRCSPMKGHSHVYWYRQLPEEGLKFMVYLQKENIIDESGMPKERFSAEFPKEGPSILRIQQVVRGDSAAYFCASLGGVLREQYFGPGTRLTVT.

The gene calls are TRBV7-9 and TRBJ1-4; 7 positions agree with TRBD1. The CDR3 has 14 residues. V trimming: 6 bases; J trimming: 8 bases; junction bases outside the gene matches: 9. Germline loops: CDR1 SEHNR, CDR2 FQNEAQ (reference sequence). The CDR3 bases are TGTGCCAGCAGATCAGGGGGTAGGATCGAAAAACTGTTTTTT. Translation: CASRSGGRIEKLFF.

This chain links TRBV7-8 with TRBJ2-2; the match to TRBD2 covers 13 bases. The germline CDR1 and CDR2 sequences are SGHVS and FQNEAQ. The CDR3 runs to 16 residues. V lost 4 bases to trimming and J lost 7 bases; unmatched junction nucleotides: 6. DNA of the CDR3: TGTGCCAGCAGCTGGACTAGCGGGAGAACGGGCGGGGAGCTGTTTTTT. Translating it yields CASSWTSGRTGGELFF.

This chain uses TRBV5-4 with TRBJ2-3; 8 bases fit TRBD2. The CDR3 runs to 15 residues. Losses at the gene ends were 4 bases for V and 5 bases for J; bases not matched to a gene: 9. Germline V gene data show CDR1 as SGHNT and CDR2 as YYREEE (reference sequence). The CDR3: CASSRGGSSIDTQYF. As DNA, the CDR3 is TGTGCCAGCAGCCGGGGGGGGAGTAGTATAGATACGCAGTATTTT.

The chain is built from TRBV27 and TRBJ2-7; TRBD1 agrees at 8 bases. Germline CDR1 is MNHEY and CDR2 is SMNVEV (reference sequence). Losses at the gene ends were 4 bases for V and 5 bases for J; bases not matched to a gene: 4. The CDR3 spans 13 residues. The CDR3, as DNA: TGTGCCAGCAGTTGGACAGGGACCCACGAGCAGTACTTC. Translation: CASSWTGTHEQYF.

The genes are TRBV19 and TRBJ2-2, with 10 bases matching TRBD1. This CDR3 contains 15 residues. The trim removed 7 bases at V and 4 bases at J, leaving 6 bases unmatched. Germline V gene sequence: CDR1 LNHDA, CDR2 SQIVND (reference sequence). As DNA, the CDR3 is TGTGCCAGTAAGGGGACAGGGGTTGGCACCGGGGAGCTGTTTTTT. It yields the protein CASKGTGVGTGELFF. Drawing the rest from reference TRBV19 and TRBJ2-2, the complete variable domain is DGGITQSPKYLFRKEGQNVTLSCEQNLNHDAMYWYRQDPGQGLRLIYYSQIVNDFQKGDIAEGYSVSREKKESFPLTVTSAQKNPTAFYLCASKGTGVGTGELFFGEGSRLTVL.

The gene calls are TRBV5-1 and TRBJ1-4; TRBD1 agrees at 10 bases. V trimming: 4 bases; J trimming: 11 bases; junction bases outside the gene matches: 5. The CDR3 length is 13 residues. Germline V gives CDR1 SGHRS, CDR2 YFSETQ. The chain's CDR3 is CASSQDRGEKLFF. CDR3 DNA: TGCGCCAGCAGCCAGGACAGGGGGGAGAAACTGTTTTTT.

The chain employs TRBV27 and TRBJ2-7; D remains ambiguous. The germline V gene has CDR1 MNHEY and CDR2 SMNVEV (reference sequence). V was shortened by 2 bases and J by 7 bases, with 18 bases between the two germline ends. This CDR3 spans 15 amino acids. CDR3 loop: CASSLTMQVPREQYF. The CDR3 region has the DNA TGTGCCAGCAGTTTAACCATGCAGGTACCGAGGGAGCAGTACTTC.

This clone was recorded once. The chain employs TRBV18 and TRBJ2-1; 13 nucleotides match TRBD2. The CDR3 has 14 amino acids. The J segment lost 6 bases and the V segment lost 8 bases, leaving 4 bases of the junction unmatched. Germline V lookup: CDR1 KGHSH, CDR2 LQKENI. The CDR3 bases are TGTGCCAGCCTGGGGACTAGCGGGGTCAATGAGCAGTTCTTC. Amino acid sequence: CASLGTSGVNEQFF.

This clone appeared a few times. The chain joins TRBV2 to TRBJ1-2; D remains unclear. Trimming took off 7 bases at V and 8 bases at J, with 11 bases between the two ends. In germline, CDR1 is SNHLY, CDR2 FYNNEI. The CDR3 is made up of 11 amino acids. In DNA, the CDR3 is TGTGCCAGCATTCGGTCCCGCGGCTACACCTTC. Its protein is CASIRSRGYTF.

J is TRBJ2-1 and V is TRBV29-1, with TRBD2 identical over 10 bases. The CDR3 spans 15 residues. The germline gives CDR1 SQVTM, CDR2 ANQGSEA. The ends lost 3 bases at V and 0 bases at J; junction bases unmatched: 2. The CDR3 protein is CSVEGTSDSYNEQFF. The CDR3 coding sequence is TGCAGCGTTGAGGGGACTAGCGACTCCTACAATGAGCAGTTCTTC.

The CDR3 here is CASSFGLAGVVDTQYF. The DNA of the CDR3 is TGTGCCAGCAGCTTCGGACTAGCGGGAGTGGTAGATACGCAGTATTTT. The chain is built from TRBV6-6 and TRBJ2-3; 13 positions agree with TRBD2. The length of the CDR3 is 16 residues. CDR1 and CDR2 from the germline V gene are MNHNY and SVGAGI (reference sequence). With 6 bases clipped from V and 5 bases from J, the junction kept 8 bases outside the gene matches.

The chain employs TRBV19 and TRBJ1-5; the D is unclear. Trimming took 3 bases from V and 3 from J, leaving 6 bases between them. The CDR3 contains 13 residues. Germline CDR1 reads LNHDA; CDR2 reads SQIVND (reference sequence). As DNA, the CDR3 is TGTGCCAGTAGTATCGGGGTCAATCAGCCCCAGCATTTT. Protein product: CASSIGVNQPQHF.

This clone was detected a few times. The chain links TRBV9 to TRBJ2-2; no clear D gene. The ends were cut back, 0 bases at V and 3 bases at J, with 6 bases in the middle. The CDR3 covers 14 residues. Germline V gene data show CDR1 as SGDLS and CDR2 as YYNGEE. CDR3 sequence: CASSVGRDTGELFF. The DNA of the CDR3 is TGTGCCAGCAGCGTAGGCCGGGACACCGGGGAGCTGTTTTTT.

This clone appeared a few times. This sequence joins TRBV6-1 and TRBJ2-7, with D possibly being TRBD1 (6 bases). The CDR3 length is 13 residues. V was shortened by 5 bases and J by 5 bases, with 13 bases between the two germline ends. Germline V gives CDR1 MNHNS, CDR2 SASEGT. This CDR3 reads CASSFDRPDEQYF. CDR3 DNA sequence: TGTGCCAGCAGTTTCGACAGGCCTGACGAGCAGTACTTC.

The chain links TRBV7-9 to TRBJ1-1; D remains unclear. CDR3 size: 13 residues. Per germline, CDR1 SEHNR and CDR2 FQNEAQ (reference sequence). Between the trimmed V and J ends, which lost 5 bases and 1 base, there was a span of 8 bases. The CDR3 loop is CASSPTPNTEAFF. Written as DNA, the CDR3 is TGTGCCAGCAGCCCGACCCCGAACACTGAAGCTTTCTTT.

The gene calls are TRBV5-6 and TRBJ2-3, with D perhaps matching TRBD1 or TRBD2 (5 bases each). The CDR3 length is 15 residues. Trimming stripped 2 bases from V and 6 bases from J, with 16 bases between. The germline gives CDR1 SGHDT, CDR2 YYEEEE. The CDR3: CASSLGRRWGDTQYF. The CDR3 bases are TGTGCCAGCAGCTTAGGCAGGCGATGGGGGGATACGCAGTATTTT.

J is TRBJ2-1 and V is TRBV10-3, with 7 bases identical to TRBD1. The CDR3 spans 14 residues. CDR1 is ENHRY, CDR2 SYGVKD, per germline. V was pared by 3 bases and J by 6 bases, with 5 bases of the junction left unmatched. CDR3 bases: TGTGCCATCAGTGAATTCGGGACAGTCAATGAGCAGTTCTTC. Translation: CAISEFGTVNEQFF.

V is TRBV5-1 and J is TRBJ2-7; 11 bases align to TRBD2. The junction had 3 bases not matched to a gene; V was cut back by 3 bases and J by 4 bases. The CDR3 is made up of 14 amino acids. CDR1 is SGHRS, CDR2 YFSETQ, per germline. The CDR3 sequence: CASSYGTSGYEQYF. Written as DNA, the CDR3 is TGCGCCAGCAGCTACGGGACTAGCGGATACGAGCAGTACTTC. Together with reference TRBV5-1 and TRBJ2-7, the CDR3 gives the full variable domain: KAGVTQTPRYLIKTRGQQVTLSCSPISGHRSVSWYQQTPGQGLQFLFEYFSETQRNKGNFPGRFSGRQFSNSRSEMNVSTLELGDSALYLCASSYGTSGYEQYFGPGTRLTVT.

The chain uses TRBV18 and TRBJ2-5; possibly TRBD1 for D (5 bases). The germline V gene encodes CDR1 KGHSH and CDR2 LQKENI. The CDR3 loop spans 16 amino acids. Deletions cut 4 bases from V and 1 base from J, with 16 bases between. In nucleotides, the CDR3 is TGTGCCAGCTCACGATCCGTAGGGGCGGTCCAAGAGACCCAGTACTTC. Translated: CASSRSVGAVQETQYF.

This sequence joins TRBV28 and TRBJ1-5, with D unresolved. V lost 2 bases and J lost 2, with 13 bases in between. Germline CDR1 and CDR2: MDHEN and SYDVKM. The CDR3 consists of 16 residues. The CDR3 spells CASSLAVGLGNQPQHF. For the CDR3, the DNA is TGTGCCAGCAGTTTAGCAGTGGGGTTAGGCAATCAGCCCCAGCATTTT.